Included here is one T cell receptor (beta chain) sequence, with context. Its antigen remains unknown. The data were obtained in a study of beta chain features in type 1 diabetes. TCRB transcripts that were expressed got sequenced, as all of the isolated RNA had been reverse transcribed. Only in-frame clones appear in the TCRdb table, and some are missing; sequencing was by immunoSEQ multiplex PCR. The data hold about 660,000 clones, with roughly an eighth observed a single time. Study-wide results and limits: Although PCR might favor shorter templates, it would do so equally in patients and controls. Sequencing of cDNA might inflate the share of cells that strongly express TCR. Researchers report that Type 1 diabetes patients had moderately but significantly shorter TCRB CDR3s across all four CD4+ subsets. For type 1 diabetes patients, VDJ junctions showed fewer insertions and more deletions.

J lost 4 bases, V lost 2 bases, and 4 bases had no gene match. Germline CDR1 reads SGHRS; CDR2 reads YFSETQ. This CDR3 has 14 residues. Sequencing input: naive CD4+ T cells from blood. This chain connects TRBV5-1 to TRBJ2-7; 9 nucleotides agree with TRBD1. This TCR was sampled from a man younger than 35 with type 1 diabetes. CDR3 in amino acids: CASSLPGQGYEQYF. As DNA, the CDR3 is TGCGCCAGCAGCTTACCGGGACAGGGATACGAGCAGTACTTC.